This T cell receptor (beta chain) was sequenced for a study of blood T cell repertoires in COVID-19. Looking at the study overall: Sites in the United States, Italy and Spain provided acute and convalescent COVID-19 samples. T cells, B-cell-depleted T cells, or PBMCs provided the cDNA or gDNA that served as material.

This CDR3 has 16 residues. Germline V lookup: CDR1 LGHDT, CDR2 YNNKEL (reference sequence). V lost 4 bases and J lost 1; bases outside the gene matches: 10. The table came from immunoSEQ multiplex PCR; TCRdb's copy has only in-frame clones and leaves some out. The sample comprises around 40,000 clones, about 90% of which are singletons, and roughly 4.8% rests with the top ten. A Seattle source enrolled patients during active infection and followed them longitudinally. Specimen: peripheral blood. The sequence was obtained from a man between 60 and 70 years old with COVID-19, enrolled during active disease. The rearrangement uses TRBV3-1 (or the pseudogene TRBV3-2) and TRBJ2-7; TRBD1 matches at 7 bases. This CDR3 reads CASSLRGDRSSYEQYF. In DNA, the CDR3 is TGTGCCAGCAGCCTCAGAGGGGACAGATCTTCCTACGAGCAGTACTTC.